This is a list of T cell receptor beta chains from one sample in a study of blood T cell repertoires in COVID-19. Sequencing was performed with immunoSEQ multiplex PCR; in TCRdb, only in-frame clones are kept and a portion is missing. The data contain about 83,000 clones, 90% of them seen just once; the ten biggest clones take up more than 15%. The sequencing sample was made of peripheral blood. The receptor source for this set is a woman older than 75 with active or convalescent COVID-19. The CDR3 runs from the conserved cysteine through the conserved F or W. The D gene is left open where the match is weak. Some rows have no size entry. The others give once, few or many, or a class for an expanded clone.

v_gene,abundance,j_gene,d_gene,CDR3aa,CDR3nt
TRBV7-9,-,TRBJ1-1,-,CASSPTGRATEAFF,TGTGCCAGCAGCCCCACGGGGAGGGCCACTGAAGCTTTCTTT
TRBV28,-,TRBJ1-4,TRBD1,CASSLFTEQGGDEKLFF,TGTGCCAGCAGTTTATTCACTGAACAGGGGGGGGATGAAAAACTGTTTTTT
TRBV9,-,TRBJ2-1,-,CASNPQANNEQFF,TGTGCCAGCAACCCGCAGGCGAACAATGAGCAGTTCTTC
TRBV7-7,-,TRBJ2-7,-,CASSLLTRADDGEQYF,TGTGCCAGCAGCTTATTGACCAGGGCAGACGATGGCGAGCAGTACTTC
TRBV5-1,-,TRBJ1-1,TRBD1,CASSWTGGYTEAFF,TGCGCCAGCAGCTGGACAGGGGGGTACACTGAAGCTTTCTTT
TRBV7-9,-,TRBJ2-7,TRBD1,CASSGTGVTHEQYF,TGTGCCAGCAGCGGAACAGGGGTGACCCACGAGCAGTACTTC
TRBV28,-,TRBJ1-6,-,CASSPHRPWSSPLHF,TGTGCCAGCAGTCCCCATAGGCCCTGGAGTTCACCCCTCCACTTT
TRBV7-2,-,TRBJ1-5,TRBD1,CASSLEDRGNQPQHF,TGTGCCAGCAGCTTAGAGGACAGGGGCAATCAGCCCCAGCATTTT
TRBV3-1/TRBV3-2,-,TRBJ1-3,-,CASSQGGQGGNTIYF,TGTGCCAGCAGCCAAGGGGGGCAGGGAGGAAACACCATATATTTT
TRBV14,few,TRBJ1-2,-,CASSQDQPRDNYGYTF,TGTGCCAGCAGCCAAGATCAGCCCCGGGATAACTATGGCTACACCTTC
TRBV4-3,-,TRBJ2-1,TRBD2,CASSQGLGTSGYNEQFF,TGCGCCAGCAGCCAAGGCCTAGGGACTAGCGGGTACAATGAGCAGTTCTTC
TRBV29-1,-,TRBJ1-2,-,CSVDLGDGYTF,TGCAGCGTTGATTTAGGAGATGGCTACACCTTC
TRBV2,-,TRBJ2-5,-,CASRTARTQYF,TGTGCCAGCAGGACAGCTCGGACCCAGTACTTC
TRBV3-1/TRBV3-2,-,TRBJ1-1,-,CASSQDRHLGWTEAFF,TGTGCCAGCAGCCAAGATCGTCACCTCGGGTGGACTGAAGCTTTCTTT
TRBV3-1/TRBV3-2,-,TRBJ1-3,-,CASSQESGRGGNTIYF,TGTGCCAGCAGCCAAGAAAGCGGCAGGGGCGGAAACACCATATATTTT
TRBV7-2,-,TRBJ2-2,TRBD2,CASSPLAGQNTGELFF,TGTGCCAGCAGCCCATTAGCGGGGCAGAACACCGGGGAGCTGTTTTTT
TRBV9,-,TRBJ1-4,-,CASSAMSGQGGEKLFF,TGTGCCAGCAGCGCAATGTCGGGGCAGGGAGGCGAAAAACTGTTTTTT
TRBV9,once,TRBJ1-2,-,CASSIRDYGYTF,TGTGCCAGCAGCATCAGGGACTATGGCTACACCTTC
TRBV10-1,-,TRBJ1-5,-,CASSDGNKGVSNQPQHF,TGCGCCAGCAGTGATGGGAATAAAGGGGTTAGCAATCAGCCCCAGCATTTT
TRBV7-3,-,TRBJ1-6,-,CASSSPGSPLHF,TGTGCCAGCAGCTCACCCGGTTCACCCCTCCACTTT
TRBV11-1,once,TRBJ2-7,-,CASSLGTTRYYEQYF,TGTGCCAGCAGCTTAGGGACAACCCGATACTACGAGCAGTACTTC
TRBV4-3,-,TRBJ1-6,-,CASSQDQGFNSPLHF,TGCGCCAGCAGCCAAGATCAGGGCTTTAATTCACCCCTCCACTTT
TRBV7-3,-,TRBJ1-1,-,CASTETGNTEAFF,TGTGCCAGCACCGAGACAGGGAACACTGAAGCTTTCTTT
TRBV6-2/TRBV6-3,-,TRBJ1-1,TRBD1,CASSWTGSTEAFF,TGTGCCAGCAGTTGGACAGGGTCCACTGAAGCTTTCTTT
TRBV7-2,-,TRBJ2-1,-,CASSLDGGNEQFF,TGTGCCAGCAGCTTAGACGGAGGGAATGAGCAGTTCTTC
TRBV4-3,-,TRBJ1-3,TRBD1,CASSLAGTGAGNTIYF,TGCGCCAGCAGCTTAGCCGGGACAGGGGCTGGAAACACCATATATTTT